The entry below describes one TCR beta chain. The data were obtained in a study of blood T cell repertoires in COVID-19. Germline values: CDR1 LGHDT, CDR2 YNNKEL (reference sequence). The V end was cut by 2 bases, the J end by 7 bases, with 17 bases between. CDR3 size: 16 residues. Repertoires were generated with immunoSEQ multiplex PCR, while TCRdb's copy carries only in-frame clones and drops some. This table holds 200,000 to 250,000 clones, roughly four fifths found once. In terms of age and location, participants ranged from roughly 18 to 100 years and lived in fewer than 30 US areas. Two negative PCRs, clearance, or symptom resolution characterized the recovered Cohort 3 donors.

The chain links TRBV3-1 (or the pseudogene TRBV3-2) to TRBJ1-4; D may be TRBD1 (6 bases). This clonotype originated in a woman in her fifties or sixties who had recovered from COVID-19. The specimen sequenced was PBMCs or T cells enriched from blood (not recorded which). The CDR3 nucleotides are TGTGCCAGCAGCCAACTCTCACAGGGTGGGAGTGAAAAACTGTTTTTT. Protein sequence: CASSQLSQGGSEKLFF.